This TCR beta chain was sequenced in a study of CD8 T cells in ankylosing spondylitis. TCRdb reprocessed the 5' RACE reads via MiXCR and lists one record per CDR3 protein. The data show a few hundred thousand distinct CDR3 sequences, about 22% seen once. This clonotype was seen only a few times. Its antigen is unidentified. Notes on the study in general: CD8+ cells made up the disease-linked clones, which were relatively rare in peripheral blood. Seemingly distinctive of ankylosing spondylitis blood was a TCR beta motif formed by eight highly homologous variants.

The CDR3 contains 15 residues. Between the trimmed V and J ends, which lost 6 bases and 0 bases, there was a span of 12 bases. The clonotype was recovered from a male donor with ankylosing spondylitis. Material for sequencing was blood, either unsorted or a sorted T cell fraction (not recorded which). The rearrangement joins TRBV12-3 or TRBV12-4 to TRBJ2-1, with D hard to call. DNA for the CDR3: TGTGCCAGCAGATCAGACTCGCACTCCTACAATGAGCAGTTCTTC. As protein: CASRSDSHSYNEQFF.